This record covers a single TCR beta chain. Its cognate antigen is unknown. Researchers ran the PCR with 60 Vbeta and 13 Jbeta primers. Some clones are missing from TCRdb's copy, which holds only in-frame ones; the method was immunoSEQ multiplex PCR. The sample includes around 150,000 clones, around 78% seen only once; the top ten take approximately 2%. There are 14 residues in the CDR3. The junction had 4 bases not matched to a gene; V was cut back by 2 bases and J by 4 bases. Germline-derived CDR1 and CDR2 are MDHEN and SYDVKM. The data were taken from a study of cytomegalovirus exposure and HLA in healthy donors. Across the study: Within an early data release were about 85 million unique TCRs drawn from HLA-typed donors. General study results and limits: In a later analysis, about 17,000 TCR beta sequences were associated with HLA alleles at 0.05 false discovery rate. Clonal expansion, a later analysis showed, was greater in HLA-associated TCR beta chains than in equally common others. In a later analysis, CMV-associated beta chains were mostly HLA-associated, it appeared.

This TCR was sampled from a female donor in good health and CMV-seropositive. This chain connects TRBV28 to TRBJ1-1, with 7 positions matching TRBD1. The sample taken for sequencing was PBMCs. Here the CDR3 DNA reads TGTGCCAGCAGTTTAGACAGGGCCGGCACTGAAGCTTTCTTT. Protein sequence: CASSLDRAGTEAFF.